One sample yielded the 5 T cell receptor beta chains listed below, sequenced in a study of blood T cell repertoires in COVID-19. Produced via immunoSEQ multiplex PCR; TCRdb's table is partial and in-frame only. The sample records 50,000 to 70,000 clones, 79% being singletons. Sequencing input: peripheral blood. The receptor source for this set is a man aged 55 to 69 with acute or convalescent COVID-19.

The sample holds a few counts of this clone. The chain has TRBV4-3 and TRBJ2-2; the D gene is possibly TRBD2 (7 bases). Trimming removed 0 bases at V and 5 bases at J, with 16 bases between. The CDR3 length is 17 residues. The germline V gene has CDR1 LGHNA and CDR2 YSLEER. The CDR3 is CASSQDPSRGGTGELFF. Written as DNA, the CDR3 is TGCGCCAGCAGCCAAGATCCATCGAGGGGGGGGACCGGGGAGCTGTTTTTT.

This chain joins TRBV28 and TRBJ2-7; the D gene is possibly TRBD1 (5 bases). The CDR3 loop spans 14 amino acids. Germline CDR1 is MDHEN and CDR2 is SYDVKM. The V end lost 3 bases, the J end lost 5 bases, and 14 bases lay between the germline ends. The CDR3 here is CASSFLQGTDEQYF. The CDR3 bases are TGTGCCAGCAGTTTCTTGCAGGGTACGGACGAGCAGTACTTC.

J is TRBJ2-7 and V is TRBV29-1, with D unclear. Germline V gene sequence: CDR1 SQVTM, CDR2 ANQGSEA. Trimming removed 4 bases at V and 0 bases at J, with 10 bases between. The CDR3 consists of 13 residues. CDR3 loop: CSVGGRSSYEQYF. Written as DNA, the CDR3 is TGCAGCGTTGGTGGTCGTAGCTCCTACGAGCAGTACTTC.

The V and J genes are TRBV7-2 and TRBJ1-2; D ambiguous. Germline-derived CDR1 and CDR2 are SGHTA and FQGNSA. The germline V and J ends were trimmed by 1 base and 5 bases, with 8 bases remaining between them. The CDR3 sequence is 13 residues long. The CDR3 is CASSLEWAYGYTF. The CDR3 DNA reads TGTGCCAGCAGCTTAGAATGGGCATATGGCTACACCTTC.

V and J are TRBV20-1 and TRBJ1-4; D is ambiguous. V was trimmed by 3 bases and J by 4 bases, leaving 12 bases between them. Germline CDR1 and CDR2: DFQATT and SNEGSKA (reference sequence). The CDR3 has 14 amino acids. CDR3 residues: CSASPFENNEKLFF. The CDR3, as DNA: TGCAGTGCTAGTCCCTTTGAGAATAATGAAAAACTGTTTTTT.